This TCR beta chain was identified in a study of blood T cell repertoires in COVID-19. CDR3 length equals 11 residues. Trimming shortened V by 7 bases and J by 11 bases, and 15 bases separated the two germline ends. The germline V gene encodes CDR1 SNHLY and CDR2 FYNNEI. TCRdb's table, derived via immunoSEQ multiplex PCR, lists solely in-frame clones and lacks some. The table has about 110,000 clones, around 78% seen once. The sequencing input was peripheral blood. The receptor's source is a man aged 80 or over with COVID-19, enrolled during active disease. The chain carries TRBV2 and TRBJ2-7, with D tentatively TRBD1 (7 bases). In nucleotides, the CDR3 is TGTGCCAGCACCCGGACAGGAGGGGAGTACTTC. Translated, it gives CASTRTGGEYF.